The 8 T cell receptor beta chains below come from one sample, sequenced in a study of shared clonotypes between healthy human individuals. TCRdb's table, derived via immunoSEQ multiplex PCR, lists solely in-frame clones and lacks some. The repertoire consists of approximately 2.1 million clones, with about 92% occurring once and the leading ten covering around 0.4%. Material: naive CD4+ T cells from PBMCs. Subset meaning: CD45RA+ positively selected. The receptors originated from a man aged 18-30 years in good health. Some clones in this sample may be carry-over from other donors' samples.

V and J are TRBV11-3 and TRBJ2-3; 7 bases align to TRBD2. The CDR3 length is 14 residues. V was clipped by 4 bases and J by 4 bases; unmatched bases: 5. Germline V gives CDR1 SGHNT, CDR2 YENEEA. CDR3 nucleotide sequence: TGTGCCAGCAGCTCCGGACTAGGCCCAGATACGCAGTATTTT. Translated, it gives CASSSGLGPDTQYF.

The rearrangement uses TRBV5-1 and TRBJ2-5; D is unresolved. Trimming removed 1 base at V and 7 bases at J, with 8 bases between. The CDR3 is 12 amino acids. Germline CDR1 SGHRS, CDR2 YFSETQ. The CDR3 region is CASSLLIGTQYF. The CDR3 DNA reads as TGCGCCAGCAGCTTGTTGATCGGGACCCAGTACTTC.

The chain combines TRBV5-5 with TRBJ2-5, with 14 bases identical to TRBD2. The trim removed 2 bases at V and 5 bases at J, leaving 8 bases unmatched. The CDR3 contains 17 residues. Germline V CDR1 and CDR2: SGHKS, YYEKEE (reference sequence). The CDR3, as DNA: TGTGCCAGCAGCTTAACTGGGACTAGCGGGAGAGCGGAGACCCAGTACTTC. It specifies CASSLTGTSGRAETQYF. Full variable domain (remainder filled in from reference TRBV5-5 and TRBJ2-5): DAGVTQSPTHLIKTRGQQVTLRCSPISGHKSVSWYQQVLGQGPQFIFQYYEKEERGRGNFPDRFSARQFPNYSSELNVNALLLGDSALYLCASSLTGTSGRAETQYFGPGTRLLVL.

This rearrangement joins TRBV28 to TRBJ1-1, with D perhaps TRBD1 (6 bases). Germline-derived CDR1 and CDR2 are MDHEN and SYDVKM. The CDR3 contains 13 residues. Deletions cut 3 bases from V and 7 bases from J, with 12 bases between. CDR3 bases: TGTGCCAGCAGTTTCCGGGACACATATGAAGCTTTCTTT. It specifies CASSFRDTYEAFF.

To note about this clone: The identical CDR3 is also encoded by other nucleotide sequences in the sample. This chain joins TRBV6-5 and TRBJ2-7; TRBD1 might be the D (6 bases). Germline CDR1 and CDR2: MNHEY and SVGAGI. V dropped 2 bases and J dropped 0 bases, with 11 bases sitting between them. The CDR3 has 15 residues. As DNA, the CDR3 is TGTGCCAGCAGTTACGGGCAGGGGTCCTCCTACGAGCAGTACTTC. This encodes CASSYGQGSSYEQYF.

This chain uses TRBV7-8 with TRBJ1-5; no reliable D call. V was trimmed by 1 base and J by 6 bases, leaving 16 bases between them. The CDR3 is 16 residues long. Looked up from germline, CDR1 is SGHVS and CDR2 is FQNEAQ. For the CDR3, the DNA is TGTGCCAGCAGCTTAGGGGCTTCTCGGGGAGGTCAGCCCCAGCATTTT. Translation gives CASSLGASRGGQPQHF.

This rearrangement joins TRBV11-2 to TRBJ2-5; 7 bases are shared with TRBD2. The length of the CDR3 is 16 residues. V lost 3 bases, J lost 2 bases, and 9 bases stayed unmatched. CDR1 SGHAT and CDR2 FQNNGV come from the germline V gene. The CDR3 spells CASSFGRGQIQETQYF. The DNA of the CDR3 is TGTGCCAGCAGCTTTGGGAGGGGTCAGATTCAAGAGACCCAGTACTTC.

This clone came up once. J is TRBJ1-1 and V is TRBV4-1, with D maybe TRBD1 (5 bases). Trimming removed 4 bases from V and 2 bases from J, with 14 bases in between. The CDR3 consists of 15 residues. The germline CDR1 and CDR2 sequences are MGHRA and YSYEKL. CDR3 sequence: CASSPFGGGNTEAFF. CDR3 DNA: TGCGCCAGCAGCCCGTTTGGGGGAGGCAACACTGAAGCTTTCTTT.